This is a list of T cell receptor beta chains from one sample in a study of cytomegalovirus exposure and HLA in healthy donors. Some clones are missing from TCRdb's copy, which holds only in-frame ones; the method was immunoSEQ multiplex PCR. The sample includes 180,000 or so clones, approximately 81% of them seen just once. Input material: PBMCs. Receptors originate from a male donor in good health and CMV-seronegative. Each CDR3 is given with its conserved first and last residue. Each record gives: V gene, J gene, clone size, D gene, CDR3 protein, CDR3 DNA. A D gene is named only where the DNA matches it firmly. Where a row states a size, it is once, few, many or the class of an expanded clone; other rows omit it.

v_call: TRBV19
j_call: TRBJ2-1
clone_size: .
d_call: .
cdr3_aa: CASSKTGSYRNEQFF
cdr3_nt: TGTGCCAGTAGTAAAACAGGGAGCTATAGGAATGAGCAGTTCTTC

v_call: TRBV5-1
j_call: TRBJ1-4
clone_size: .
d_call: TRBD1
cdr3_aa: CASSLRTGNREKLFF
cdr3_nt: TGCGCCAGCAGCTTGCGGACAGGCAACCGTGAAAAACTGTTTTTT

v_call: TRBV13
j_call: TRBJ1-2
clone_size: .
d_call: TRBD1
cdr3_aa: CASSLESGTGSRGYTF
cdr3_nt: TGTGCCAGCAGCTTAGAATCCGGGACAGGGAGTAGGGGCTACACCTTC

v_call: TRBV19
j_call: TRBJ1-4
clone_size: few
d_call: .
cdr3_aa: CASRSQGGANEKLFF
cdr3_nt: TGTGCCAGTAGATCACAGGGAGGGGCTAATGAAAAACTGTTTTTT

v_call: TRBV7-9
j_call: TRBJ1-1
clone_size: .
d_call: TRBD1
cdr3_aa: CASSARQGSGTEAFF
cdr3_nt: TGTGCCAGCAGCGCCAGACAGGGGAGCGGCACTGAAGCTTTCTTT

v_call: TRBV5-4
j_call: TRBJ1-2
clone_size: .
d_call: .
cdr3_aa: CASSLEGHDYGYTF
cdr3_nt: TGTGCCAGCAGCTTGGAAGGACACGACTATGGCTACACCTTC

v_call: TRBV2
j_call: TRBJ1-1
clone_size: .
d_call: TRBD1
cdr3_aa: CASRGPGGTEAFF
cdr3_nt: TGTGCCAGCAGGGGCCCAGGGGGCACTGAAGCTTTCTTT

v_call: TRBV7-2
j_call: TRBJ2-3
clone_size: once
d_call: .
cdr3_aa: CASSFRGRGPDTQYF
cdr3_nt: TGTGCCAGCAGCTTTCGAGGGAGAGGGCCAGATACGCAGTATTTT

v_call: TRBV19
j_call: TRBJ2-1
clone_size: .
d_call: TRBD2
cdr3_aa: CASSMRSGLAGRPGNEQFF
cdr3_nt: TGTGCCAGTAGTATGAGGTCTGGACTAGCGGGACGACCGGGGAATGAGCAGTTCTTC

v_call: TRBV7-8
j_call: TRBJ1-3
clone_size: .
d_call: TRBD1
cdr3_aa: CASGPRTGGISGNTIYF
cdr3_nt: TGTGCCAGCGGCCCCCGGACAGGGGGTATCTCTGGAAACACCATATATTTT

v_call: TRBV30
j_call: TRBJ1-2
clone_size: few
d_call: .
cdr3_aa: CAWSVLHNYGYTF
cdr3_nt: TGTGCCTGGAGTGTACTGCATAACTATGGCTACACCTTC

v_call: TRBV9
j_call: TRBJ1-2
clone_size: .
d_call: .
cdr3_aa: CASSANPSGGYGYTF
cdr3_nt: TGTGCCAGCAGCGCGAACCCATCTGGAGGCTATGGCTACACCTTC

v_call: TRBV5-1
j_call: TRBJ1-4
clone_size: .
d_call: TRBD1
cdr3_aa: CASSMTGGEKLFF
cdr3_nt: TGCGCCAGCAGCATGACAGGGGGGGAAAAACTGTTTTTT

v_call: TRBV25-1
j_call: TRBJ2-7
clone_size: .
d_call: TRBD1
cdr3_aa: CASSEGQGVYEQYF
cdr3_nt: TGTGCCAGCAGTGAAGGACAGGGCGTTTACGAGCAGTACTTC

v_call: TRBV2
j_call: TRBJ1-6
clone_size: .
d_call: TRBD1
cdr3_aa: CASAKTGENSPLHF
cdr3_nt: TGTGCCAGCGCTAAGACAGGGGAAAATTCACCCCTCCACTTT

v_call: TRBV5-1
j_call: TRBJ2-7
clone_size: .
d_call: TRBD2
cdr3_aa: CASSLAEGLAGAYEQYF
cdr3_nt: TGCGCCAGCAGCTTGGCCGAGGGACTAGCGGGGGCCTACGAGCAGTACTTC

v_call: TRBV5-1
j_call: TRBJ2-5
clone_size: .
d_call: TRBD2
cdr3_aa: CASSLQRGGTLQETQYF
cdr3_nt: TGCGCCAGCAGCTTGCAGCGGGGGGGCACCCTCCAAGAGACCCAGTACTTC

v_call: TRBV28
j_call: TRBJ2-2
clone_size: .
d_call: TRBD1
cdr3_aa: CASRLPAGQGLTGELFF
cdr3_nt: TGTGCCAGCAGGCTGCCCGCGGGACAGGGGCTGACCGGGGAGCTGTTTTTT

v_call: TRBV5-1
j_call: TRBJ1-3
clone_size: .
d_call: .
cdr3_aa: CASSRLSGNTIYF
cdr3_nt: TGCGCCAGCAGCAGACTCTCTGGAAACACCATATATTTT

v_call: TRBV4-2
j_call: TRBJ2-7
clone_size: .
d_call: TRBD2
cdr3_aa: CASSQDSSGGAYEQYF
cdr3_nt: TGTGCCAGCAGCCAAGACTCCAGCGGGGGGGCCTACGAGCAGTACTTC

v_call: TRBV29-1
j_call: TRBJ2-7
clone_size: once
d_call: TRBD2
cdr3_aa: CSVVLAGPRSYEQYF
cdr3_nt: TGCAGCGTTGTACTAGCGGGACCCCGATCCTACGAGCAGTACTTC

v_call: TRBV30
j_call: TRBJ1-2
clone_size: .
d_call: .
cdr3_aa: CAWPSRGRGRGYTF
cdr3_nt: TGTGCCTGGCCATCCCGCGGGCGAGGGCGCGGCTACACCTTC

v_call: TRBV11-1
j_call: TRBJ2-5
clone_size: .
d_call: TRBD2
cdr3_aa: CASSLGLAGRQLKETQYF
cdr3_nt: TGTGCCAGCAGCCTGGGACTAGCGGGACGACAATTAAAAGAGACCCAGTACTTC

v_call: TRBV6-5
j_call: TRBJ2-5
clone_size: once
d_call: TRBD2
cdr3_aa: CASSYSLAGVGETQYF
cdr3_nt: TGTGCCAGCAGTTACTCACTAGCGGGAGTAGGGGAGACCCAGTACTTC

v_call: TRBV9
j_call: TRBJ2-7
clone_size: once
d_call: .
cdr3_aa: CASSDSPGYEQYF
cdr3_nt: TGTGCCAGCAGCGATTCACCCGGCTACGAGCAGTACTTC

v_call: TRBV30
j_call: TRBJ2-1
clone_size: .
d_call: .
cdr3_aa: CAWSVSGLNEQFF
cdr3_nt: TGTGCCTGGAGTGTGTCAGGGCTCAATGAGCAGTTCTTC

v_call: TRBV9
j_call: TRBJ2-1
clone_size: .
d_call: .
cdr3_aa: CASSVSSGYNEQFF
cdr3_nt: TGTGCCAGCAGCGTATCCTCAGGGTACAATGAGCAGTTCTTC

v_call: TRBV6-1
j_call: TRBJ1-5
clone_size: .
d_call: TRBD1
cdr3_aa: CASAVDRGQQPQHF
cdr3_nt: TGTGCCAGCGCCGTGGACAGGGGGCAACAGCCCCAGCATTTT

v_call: TRBV25-1
j_call: TRBJ1-5
clone_size: .
d_call: .
cdr3_aa: CASSDGGNQPQHF
cdr3_nt: TGTGCCAGCAGTGATGGGGGGAATCAGCCCCAGCATTTT